This TCR beta chain emerged from a study of OX40 agonist ivuxolimab in advanced cancers. Regarding the complete study: The costimulatory receptor OX40 (CD134) was targeted by ivuxolimab, a fully human IgG2 agonistic monoclonal antibody. Intravenous ivuxolimab was administered to patients every 2 weeks at six dose levels: 0.01, 0.1, 0.3, 1.5, 3 and 10 mg/kg. Of the approximately 53 patients in dose escalation, some 20 had hepatocellular carcinoma, some 15 had melanoma, 9 had renal cell carcinoma and 9 had head and neck cancer. A male proportion of roughly 85% and a mean age of 60 years, ranging from about 20 to 79, were recorded for the dose-escalation cohort. Prior anti-PD-1, anti-PD-L1 or anti-CTLA-4 therapy was permitted, and checkpoint inhibitors had been received by 30% to 40% of dose-escalation patients. Partial responses occurred in three dose-escalation patients: two with cutaneous melanoma and one with hepatocellular carcinoma. The purpose of peripheral TCRbeta sequencing was to test whether ivuxolimab changed TCR sequence diversity and led to clonal T-cell expansion. The monotherapy dose-escalation portion (N of about 50 patients) of the phase I ivuxolimab trial is reported in the paper.

To note about this clone: The antigen it recognizes is unknown. Base-call qualities are not available, and no considerably larger clone is one nucleotide away.

Study-wide findings and limitations: Low levels of normalized T-cell clonal expansion were also shown by some nonresponding patients. On average, CD8+ T cells showed more expanded clones than CD4+ T cells after ivuxolimab. At doses of 0.1 to 3.0 mg/kg, clonal expansion of both CD4+ and CD8+ T cells in blood was seen between baseline and week 6. In the 0.1-3.0 mg/kg groups, partial responders were among the patients with the lowest normalized peripheral clonal expansion, particularly in CD8+ T cells. The antigen specificity of the clonally expanded peripheral T cells was not determined.

To sequence the TCRbeta CDR3 region, genomic DNA was isolated from the sorted cells. The immunoSEQ Assay was used to sequence the TCRbeta CDR3 regions. TCRdb holds this immuneACCESS table with in-frame rearrangements only. Some clones are missing; in checked studies, unresolved V genes explain under half, and the rest has no known cause. Here the sample has 30,000 to 45,000 clones; approximately 86% occur a single time. Of the sample, roughly 2.3% falls within the top ten clones. The trial excluded patients who had a history of autoimmune disease or were on systemic immunosuppression. Peripheral blood for TCR sequencing was drawn from every dose cohort at baseline, at cycle 4 day 1 and at cycle 7 day 1. Samples came from an open-label, multicenter, first-in-human phase I dose-escalation trial of ivuxolimab. Adults with locally advanced or metastatic melanoma, renal cell carcinoma, hepatocellular carcinoma or head and neck squamous cell carcinoma were enrolled in the trial. CD4+ and CD8+ T cells were sorted separately from peripheral blood before TCR sequencing.

From a lookup of the germline V gene, CDR1 and CDR2 are KGHSH and LQKENI. V and J lose 0 bases and 0 bases, and a span of 8 bases separates them. There are 15 amino acids in the CDR3, from cysteine to phenylalanine inclusive. The sequence is cut down to CDR3 DNA, 45 bases in frame from base 1. Sequencing was performed on CD4+ or CD8+ T cells sorted from blood, taken in a trial of the OX40 agonist ivuxolimab. The rearrangement joined TRBV18 to TRBJ1-1; TRBD1 might be the D gene, on 6 matching bases. The TCR originated in an adult with an advanced solid tumor such as melanoma, head and neck, liver or kidney cancer. The CDR3 loop reads CASSPPRTVNTEAFF. The DNA sequence is as follows: TGTGCCAGCTCACCACCTCGGACAGTGAACACTGAAGCTTTCTTT.